This is a list of T cell receptor beta chains from one sample in a study of PD-1 blockade in classical Hodgkin lymphoma. Assay: immunoSEQ multiplex PCR; the TCRdb copy retains only in-frame clones and omits some. This sample has 20,000 or so clones, with roughly 88% found just once. The sequencing here drew on peripheral blood mononuclear cells (PBMCs), taken before the fourth cycle of nivolumab. These receptors originate from a human donor with classical Hodgkin lymphoma. CDR3s include the opening cysteine and the closing phenylalanine or tryptophan. Fields, in order: clone size, J gene, D gene, V gene, CDR3 DNA, CDR3 protein. The D gene is left open where the match is weak. Not all rows give a size; the values are once, few, many and, for expanded clones, a class.

- TRBJ1-2 - TRBV4-2 TGTGCCAGCAGCCAAGTCGGGGGAATCGGGGCTAACTATGGCTACACCTTC CASSQVGGIGANYGYTF
- TRBJ2-7 TRBD1 TRBV7-2 TGTGCCAGCAGCTTAGGTAGGGACAGGGGACTGGGCGAGCAGTACTTC CASSLGRDRGLGEQYF
- TRBJ1-2 - TRBV30 TGTGCCTGGAGTGTGGGGGGAGACTATGGCTACACCTTC CAWSVGGDYGYTF
- TRBJ2-3 TRBD2 TRBV10-3 TGTGCCATCAGTGAGTCGACTACGTCCCGGGGGGTCTACACAGATACGCAGTATTTT CAISESTTSRGVYTDTQYF
- TRBJ2-2 - TRBV2 TGTGCCAGCAGTATGTGGGCAGCGAACACCGGGGAGCTGTTTTTT CASSMWAANTGELFF
- TRBJ2-3 - TRBV5-6 TGTGCCAGCAGCTTGGATGTTCCGGGTTTAAATACGCAGTATTTT CASSLDVPGLNTQYF
- TRBJ1-4 - TRBV18 TGCGCCAGCTCACCACGGGGAATTTGGGGTGAAAAACTGTTTTTT CASSPRGIWGEKLFF
- TRBJ2-7 - TRBV7-8 TGTGCCAGCAGCTTAGGTACCGGGACCTACGAGCAGTACTTC CASSLGTGTYEQYF
- TRBJ1-1 - TRBV9 TGTGCCAGCAGCGCCAGCGTGGAGCAGACAGAAGCTTTCTTT CASSASVEQTEAFF
- TRBJ2-5 - TRBV19 TGTGCCAGTAGTACGGGCAGCCAAGAGACCCAGTACTTC CASSTGSQETQYF
- TRBJ2-7 - TRBV5-1 TGCGCCAGCAGCCCGGGGGATGGGCTCTACGAGCAGTACTTC CASSPGDGLYEQYF
- TRBJ2-7 - TRBV5-6 TGTGCCAGCAGCGCGGACTACGAGCAGTACTTC CASSADYEQYF
- TRBJ1-5 - TRBV21-1 TGTGCCAGCAGCCCCCTTGGGTCTAATCAGCCCCAGCATTTT CASSPLGSNQPQHF
- TRBJ2-1 TRBD2 TRBV10-3 TGTGCCATCAGGCCGACTAGCGGGAGGGCGACGCGGGGGGGTAATGAGCAGTTCTTC CAIRPTSGRATRGGNEQFF
- TRBJ1-6 - TRBV11-1 TGTGCCAGCAGTCCGGGGGATAATTCACCCCTCCACTTT CASSPGDNSPLHF
- TRBJ2-3 - TRBV19 TGTGCCAGTAGTATAACGGCCCCCCGTACAGATACGCAGTATTTT CASSITAPRTDTQYF
- TRBJ1-2 - TRBV5-1 TGCGCCAGCAGCTTGGCAACAGGGAGCGATGGCTACACCTTC CASSLATGSDGYTF
- TRBJ1-2 TRBD1 TRBV27 TGTGCCAGCGGGCTTAGGGACAGGGACTATGGCTACACCTTC CASGLRDRDYGYTF
- TRBJ2-7 TRBD1 TRBV7-9 TGTGCCAGCAGCTTAGCCCTGACAGGGGCCGTCCCCTACGAGCAGTACTTC CASSLALTGAVPYEQYF
once TRBJ2-2 TRBD1 TRBV4-1 TGCGCCAGCAGGGGACAGGGGCATTACCGCGAGGACACCGGGGAGCTGTTTTTT CASRGQGHYREDTGELFF
- TRBJ2-1 TRBD2 TRBV10-3 TGTGCCATCAGGGGGACTAGCGGGATCTCCTACAATGAGCAGTTCTTC CAIRGTSGISYNEQFF
- TRBJ2-7 TRBD1 TRBV5-8 TGTGCCAGCAGCTTACAGGGGCGATACGAGCAGTACTTC CASSLQGRYEQYF
- TRBJ2-7 - TRBV5-6 TGTGCCAGCAGCTTGGGTCCGGGGGCGGTCTACGAGCAGTACTTC CASSLGPGAVYEQYF
- TRBJ1-5 - TRBV28 TGTGCCAGCAGTTCCTCAGGGTTTAATCAGCCCCAGCATTTT CASSSSGFNQPQHF
- TRBJ2-1 TRBD2 TRBV11-2 TGTGCCAGCAGCCTTAGCGGGACTCTCTACAATGAGCAGTTCTTC CASSLSGTLYNEQFF
- TRBJ2-7 - TRBV30 TGTGCCTGGAGTGCAAACTGCGAGCAGTACTTC CAWSANCEQYF
- TRBJ1-4 - TRBV27 TGTGCCAGCAGTGGGACCCCTGAAAAACTGTTTTTT CASSGTPEKLFF
- TRBJ1-4 - TRBV2 TGTGCCAGCAGACCGACAGAGGCATCAACTAATGAAAAACTGTTTTTT CASRPTEASTNEKLFF
- TRBJ2-7 - TRBV2 TGTGCCAGCGGTTCCACCTACGAGCAGTACTTC CASGSTYEQYF
few TRBJ2-7 - TRBV7-2 TGTGCCAGCAGCGGGGTATGGGGGGAAGCCTACGAGCAGTACTTC CASSGVWGEAYEQYF
- TRBJ2-1 - TRBV4-2 TGTGCCAGCAGCCCCTTTCCCGCCAATGAGCAGTTCTTC CASSPFPANEQFF
- TRBJ1-1 TRBD1 TRBV11-2 TGTGCCAGCAGCTCGGACAGGGGATACACTGAAGCTTTCTTT CASSSDRGYTEAFF
once TRBJ1-1 TRBD1 TRBV19 TGTGCCAGTATCCGGACAGGGTGGTACACTGAAGCTTTCTTT CASIRTGWYTEAFF
- TRBJ1-4 - TRBV7-8 TGTGCCAGCAGCTCAGACCCAACCCCATGGGAAAAACTGTTTTTT CASSSDPTPWEKLFF
- TRBJ2-3 - TRBV7-2 TGTGCCAGCAGCCCCCGGACAATAATTAGCACAGATACGCAGTATTTT CASSPRTIISTDTQYF
once TRBJ2-1 - TRBV4-2 TGTGCCAGCAGCCAAGGGCAAGTAAATTATGAGCAGTTCTTC CASSQGQVNYEQFF
medium-sized TRBJ1-4 TRBD1 TRBV9 TGTGCCAGCAGCGGGGACAGGGGACCTTTTGAAAAACTGTTTTTT CASSGDRGPFEKLFF
- TRBJ2-5 TRBD2 TRBV7-9 TGTGCCAGCTATAGCGGGAGGACTCCTCAAGAGACCCAGTACTTC CASYSGRTPQETQYF
- TRBJ1-5 - TRBV7-9 TGTGCCAGCAGTTCGGACCCTCGGGGAGGCAATCAGCCCCAGCATTTT CASSSDPRGGNQPQHF
- TRBJ2-3 TRBD2 TRBV5-6 TGTGCCAGCAGCTTGGCTGCTAGCGGGGGGAGAGATACGCAGTATTTT CASSLAASGGRDTQYF